Following are 5 T cell receptor beta chains from one sample sequenced in a study of blood T cells in healthy people across ages. Using a J-beta primer mix together with a sample-barcoded 5' primer, a second PCR was run for roughly 6 to 12 cycles. TCRdb reprocessed the 5' RACE reads via MiXCR and lists one record per CDR3 protein. The sample has 450,000 to 600,000 distinct CDR3 sequences; roughly a quarter are singletons. These data are also associated with another study on T cells of mothers and their children.

Sequenced: blood. Source of these receptors: a boy younger than 10 in good health.

V usage is TRBV20-1 and J usage is TRBJ2-1, with unresolved D. The CDR3 is 12 residues long. The V gene lost 3 bases and the J gene lost 6 bases, with 9 bases spanning the gap. Germline CDR1 and CDR2: DFQATT and SNEGSKA (reference sequence). The CDR3 DNA reads as TGCAGTGCTAGTGGAAGACCCAATGAGCAGTTCTTC. This sequence encodes CSASGRPNEQFF.

The rearrangement uses TRBV5-1 and TRBJ2-6; TRBD1 aligns across 9 bases. The CDR3 consists of 22 residues. The ends lost 2 bases at V and 0 bases at J; junction bases unmatched: 18. Germline values: CDR1 SGHRS, CDR2 YFSETQ. In DNA, the CDR3 is TGCGCCAGCAGCTTCCCCGCGTCCCGGGACAGGGCCAAGAGCTCTGGGGCCAACGTCCTGACTTTC. Amino acids: CASSFPASRDRAKSSGANVLTF.

In this sample, this clonotype turned up a few times. J is TRBJ2-3 and V is TRBV10-2; no definite D call. The CDR3 sequence is 14 residues long. The V and J ends lost 8 bases and 0 bases respectively, with 12 bases between them. CDR1 and CDR2 from the germline V gene are WSHSY and SAAADI. CDR3 nucleotide sequence: TGCGCCAGCGGCGAGTTAGGCAGCACAGATACGCAGTATTTT. Translating it yields CASGELGSTDTQYF.

The chain couples TRBV5-1 to TRBJ2-5; TRBD2 matches 11 bases. Germline V gives CDR1 SGHRS, CDR2 YFSETQ. The CDR3 contains 15 residues. The junction had 4 bases not matched to a gene; V was cut back by 2 bases and J by 4 bases. Here the CDR3 reads CASSFAGTSGETQYF. Here the CDR3 DNA reads TGCGCCAGCAGCTTCGCCGGGACTAGCGGAGAGACCCAGTACTTC.

This clonotype was detected a few times. CDR3 DNA: TGTGCCAGCAGCTTAGGTGGAAGTGGAGTGCCAGATACGCAGTATTTT. Translated: CASSLGGSGVPDTQYF. The V call is TRBV11-2, the J call TRBJ2-3, with D hard to call. This CDR3 is 16 amino acids long. V was clipped by 1 base and J by 4 bases, with 15 bases between them. Germline V gene data show CDR1 as SGHAT and CDR2 as FQNNGV.